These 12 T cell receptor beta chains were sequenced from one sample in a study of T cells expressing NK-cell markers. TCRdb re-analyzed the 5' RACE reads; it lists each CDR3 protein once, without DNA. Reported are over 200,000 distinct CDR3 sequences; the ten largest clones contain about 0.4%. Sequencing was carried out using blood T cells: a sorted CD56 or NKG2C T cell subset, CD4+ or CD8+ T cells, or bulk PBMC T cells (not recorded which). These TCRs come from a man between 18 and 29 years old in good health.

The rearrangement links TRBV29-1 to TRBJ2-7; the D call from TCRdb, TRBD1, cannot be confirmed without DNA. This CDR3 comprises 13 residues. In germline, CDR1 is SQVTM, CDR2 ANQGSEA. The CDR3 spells CSATGTGVSEQYF.

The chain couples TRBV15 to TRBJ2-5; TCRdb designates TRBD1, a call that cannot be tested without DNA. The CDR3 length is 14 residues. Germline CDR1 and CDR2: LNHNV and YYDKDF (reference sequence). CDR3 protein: CATSRGQGEETQYF.

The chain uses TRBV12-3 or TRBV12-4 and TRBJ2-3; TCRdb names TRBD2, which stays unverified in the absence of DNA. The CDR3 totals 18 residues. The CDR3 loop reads CASTPVVKAGGRTDTQYF.

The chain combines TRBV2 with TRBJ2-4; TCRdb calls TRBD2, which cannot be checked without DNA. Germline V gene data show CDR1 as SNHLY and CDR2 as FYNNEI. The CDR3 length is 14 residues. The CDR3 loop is CASSLAGGGNIQYF. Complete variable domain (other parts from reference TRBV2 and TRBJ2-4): EPEVTQTPSHQVTQMGQEVILRCVPISNHLYFYWYRQILGQKVEFLVSFYNNEISEKSEIFDDQFSVERPDGSNFTLKIRSTKLEDSAMYFCASSLAGGGNIQYFGAGTRLSVL.

The CDR3 loop reads CASSRGTDTGELFF. The chain links TRBV12-3 or TRBV12-4 to TRBJ2-2; with no DNA, the TCRdb D assignment of TRBD1 cannot be verified. The length of the CDR3 is 14 residues.

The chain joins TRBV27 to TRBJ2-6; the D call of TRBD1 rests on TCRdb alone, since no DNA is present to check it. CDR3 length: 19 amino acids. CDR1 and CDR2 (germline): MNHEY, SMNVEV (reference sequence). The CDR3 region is CASSLSRAGGLAGANVLTF.

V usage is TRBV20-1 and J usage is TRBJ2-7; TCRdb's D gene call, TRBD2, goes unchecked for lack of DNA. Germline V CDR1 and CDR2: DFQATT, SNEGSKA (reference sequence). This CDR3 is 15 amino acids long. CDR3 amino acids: CSADSGTSTSYEQYF.

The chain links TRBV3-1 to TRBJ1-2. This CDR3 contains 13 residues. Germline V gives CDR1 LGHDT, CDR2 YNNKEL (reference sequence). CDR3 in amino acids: CASSQGAESGYTF.

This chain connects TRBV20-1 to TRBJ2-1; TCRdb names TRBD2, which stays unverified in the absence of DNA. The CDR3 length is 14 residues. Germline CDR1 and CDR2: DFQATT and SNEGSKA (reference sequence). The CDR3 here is CSASYGLAGVQQFF.

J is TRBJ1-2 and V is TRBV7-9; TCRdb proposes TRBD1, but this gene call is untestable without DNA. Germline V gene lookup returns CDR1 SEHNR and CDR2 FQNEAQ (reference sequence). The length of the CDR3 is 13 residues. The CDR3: CASSLGDPEGYTF.

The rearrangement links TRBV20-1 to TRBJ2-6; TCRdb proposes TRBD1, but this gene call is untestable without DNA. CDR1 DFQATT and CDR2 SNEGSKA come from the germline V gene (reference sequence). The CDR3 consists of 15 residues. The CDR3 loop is CSARVPRDGANVLTF.

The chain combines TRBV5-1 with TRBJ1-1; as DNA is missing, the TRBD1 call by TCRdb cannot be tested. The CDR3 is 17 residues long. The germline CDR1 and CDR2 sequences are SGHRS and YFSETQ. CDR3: CASSMTGTGAIGAEAFF.